The 13 T cell receptor beta chains in this list originate from one sample, sequenced in a study of T cell responses to AZD1222 COVID-19 vaccine. Using immunoSEQ multiplex PCR, the repertoire was profiled, and TCRdb retains in-frame clones only, with some absent. The repertoire holds 70,000 to 100,000 clones, about 90% seen once, with under 3.5% in the top ten. The specimen was peripheral blood, collected 28 days after the second AZD1222 dose. These TCRs come from an adult who received the AZD1222 COVID-19 vaccine.

V usage is TRBV19 and J usage is TRBJ1-1; D remains ambiguous. Germline loops: CDR1 LNHDA, CDR2 SQIVND (reference sequence). Trimming pared 2 bases from V and 1 base from J, leaving 11 bases between. This CDR3 is built from 15 residues. CDR3 protein: CASSIQGRTNTEAFF. The CDR3 DNA sequence: TGTGCCAGTAGTATACAAGGCAGGACGAACACTGAAGCTTTCTTT.

J is TRBJ2-1 and V is TRBV19, with TRBD1 identical over 9 bases. Trimming took 4 bases from V and 8 from J; bases not matched to a gene: 9. Germline lookup yields CDR1 LNHDA and CDR2 SQIVND (reference sequence). This CDR3 has 15 amino acids. DNA for the CDR3: TGTGCCAGTAGTAAGGGACAGGGTTCTTTTGATGAGCAGTTCTTC. Translating it yields CASSKGQGSFDEQFF.

The V call is TRBV18, the J call TRBJ2-3, with 9 bases identical to TRBD2. The CDR3 extends over 16 amino acids. CDR1 is KGHSH and CDR2 is LQKENI in the germline V gene. V dropped 0 bases and J dropped 4; count of bases not matched to a gene: 5. CDR3 DNA sequence: TGTGCCAGCTCACCACCCGGGACTAGCAGGGCAGATACGCAGTATTTT. Its protein is CASSPPGTSRADTQYF.

The chain carries TRBV18 and TRBJ1-3, with D possibly being TRBD1 (6 bases). CDR1 KGHSH and CDR2 LQKENI come from the germline V gene. Trimming shortened V by 3 bases and J by 4 bases, and 16 bases separated the two germline ends. This CDR3 has 16 amino acids. The CDR3 DNA is TGTGCCAGCTCACCCGAGGTGGCGGGGGCCGGAAACACCATATATTTT. This codes for CASSPEVAGAGNTIYF.

V gene TRBV19 combines with J gene TRBJ1-6; a weak D match, TRBD1 (6 bases). CDR1 is LNHDA and CDR2 is SQIVND in the germline V gene (reference sequence). CDR3 size: 13 residues. Deletions cut 6 bases from V and 9 bases from J, with 12 bases between. The CDR3 sequence is CASRRGAVSPLHF. The CDR3 DNA is TGTGCCAGTAGGAGGGGGGCGGTTTCACCCCTCCACTTT. The variable domain in full, completed from reference TRBV19 and TRBJ1-6, reads DGGITQSPKYLFRKEGQNVTLSCEQNLNHDAMYWYRQDPGQGLRLIYYSQIVNDFQKGDIAEGYSVSREKKESFPLTVTSAQKNPTAFYLCASRRGAVSPLHFGNGTRLTVT.

The chain carries TRBV6-5 and TRBJ1-6; D is uncertain. The V and J ends lost 2 bases and 7 bases respectively, with 15 bases between them. The length of the CDR3 is 16 residues. CDR1 is MNHEY, CDR2 SVGAGI, per germline. The CDR3 DNA reads TGTGCCAGCAGTTACGACAATTCATGGTCCAATTCACCCCTCCACTTT. It codes for CASSYDNSWSNSPLHF.

The chain combines TRBV15 with TRBJ1-3, with D unresolved. This CDR3 spans 16 amino acids. The germline gives CDR1 LNHNV, CDR2 YYDKDF (reference sequence). V gave up 0 bases and J gave up 8 bases, with 17 bases separating them. CDR3 region: CATSRDPGRLRDTIYF. Written as DNA, the CDR3 is TGTGCCACCAGCAGAGATCCTGGTCGCCTAAGGGACACCATATATTTT.

The chain combines TRBV7-9 with TRBJ1-5, with TRBD1 matching over 8 bases. This CDR3 contains 16 residues. V dropped 1 base and J dropped 5; count of bases not matched to a gene: 7. CDR1 and CDR2 from the germline V gene are SEHNR and FQNEAQ (reference sequence). The CDR3: CASSLVSDREDQPQHF. CDR3 bases: TGTGCCAGCAGCTTAGTTTCGGACAGGGAGGATCAGCCCCAGCATTTT.

This clone came up once. The gene calls are TRBV7-9 and TRBJ1-1; 7 positions match TRBD1. Germline V gives CDR1 SEHNR, CDR2 FQNEAQ (reference sequence). Germline trimming cut 1 base from V and 10 bases from J; bases unmatched to any gene: 12. This CDR3 spans 15 amino acids. Written as DNA, the CDR3 is TGTGCCAGCAGCTTAGGGGGAGGGGGCACCGCCGGAGCTTTCTTT. Translated, it gives CASSLGGGGTAGAFF.

The chain joins TRBV19 to TRBJ2-7, with D possibly TRBD1 on 6 matching bases. The CDR3 has 14 amino acids. Germline V gene sequence: CDR1 LNHDA, CDR2 SQIVND (reference sequence). Trimming pared 7 bases from V and 2 bases from J, leaving 15 bases between. CDR3 region: CASTQGNIPYEQYF. CDR3 sequence (DNA): TGTGCCAGTACCCAGGGGAACATCCCCTACGAGCAGTACTTC. Full variable domain (outside the CDR3, taken from reference TRBV19 and TRBJ2-7): DGGITQSPKYLFRKEGQNVTLSCEQNLNHDAMYWYRQDPGQGLRLIYYSQIVNDFQKGDIAEGYSVSREKKESFPLTVTSAQKNPTAFYLCASTQGNIPYEQYFGPGTRLTVT.

The V gene is TRBV9, the J gene TRBJ2-7; possible D gene TRBD1, 6 bases. CDR1 SGDLS and CDR2 YYNGEE come from the germline V gene. Trimming stripped 0 bases from V and 3 bases from J, with 13 bases between. The CDR3 is made up of 15 amino acids. The chain's CDR3 is CASSVVDGRGYEQYF. CDR3 nucleotide sequence: TGTGCCAGCAGCGTAGTTGATGGCAGGGGCTACGAGCAGTACTTC.

This chain links TRBV2 with TRBJ1-5, with D possibly matching TRBD1 (5 bases). Per the germline V gene, CDR1 is SNHLY and CDR2 is FYNNEI. This CDR3 is built from 15 residues. The V end lost 6 bases, the J end lost 2 bases, and 14 bases lay between the germline ends. The CDR3 loop is CASSPQGNRNQPQHF. The CDR3 DNA is TGTGCCAGCAGCCCCCAGGGTAATCGCAATCAGCCCCAGCATTTT.

The J gene is TRBJ1-3, the V gene TRBV5-6; D unresolved. The CDR3 sequence is 15 residues long. Trimming shortened V by 3 bases and J by 3 bases, and 13 bases separated the two germline ends. CDR1 and CDR2 (germline): SGHDT, YYEEEE. This CDR3 reads CASSWAPGDGNTIYF. The DNA of the CDR3 is TGTGCCAGCAGCTGGGCTCCGGGAGATGGAAACACCATATATTTT.